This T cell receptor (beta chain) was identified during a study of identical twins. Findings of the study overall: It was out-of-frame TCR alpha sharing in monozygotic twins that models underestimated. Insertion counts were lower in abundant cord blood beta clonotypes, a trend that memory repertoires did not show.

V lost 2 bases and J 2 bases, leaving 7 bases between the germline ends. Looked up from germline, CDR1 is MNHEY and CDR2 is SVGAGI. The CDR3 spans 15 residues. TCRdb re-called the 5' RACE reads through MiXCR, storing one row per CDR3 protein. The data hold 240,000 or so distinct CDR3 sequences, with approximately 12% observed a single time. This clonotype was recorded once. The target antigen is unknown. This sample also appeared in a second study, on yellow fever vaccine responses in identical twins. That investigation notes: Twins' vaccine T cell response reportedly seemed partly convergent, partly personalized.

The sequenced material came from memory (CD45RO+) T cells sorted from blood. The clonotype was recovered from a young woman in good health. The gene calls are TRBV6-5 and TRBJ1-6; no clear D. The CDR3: CASSYGEPYNSPLHF. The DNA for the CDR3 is TGTGCCAGCAGTTACGGTGAACCCTATAATTCACCCCTCCACTTT.